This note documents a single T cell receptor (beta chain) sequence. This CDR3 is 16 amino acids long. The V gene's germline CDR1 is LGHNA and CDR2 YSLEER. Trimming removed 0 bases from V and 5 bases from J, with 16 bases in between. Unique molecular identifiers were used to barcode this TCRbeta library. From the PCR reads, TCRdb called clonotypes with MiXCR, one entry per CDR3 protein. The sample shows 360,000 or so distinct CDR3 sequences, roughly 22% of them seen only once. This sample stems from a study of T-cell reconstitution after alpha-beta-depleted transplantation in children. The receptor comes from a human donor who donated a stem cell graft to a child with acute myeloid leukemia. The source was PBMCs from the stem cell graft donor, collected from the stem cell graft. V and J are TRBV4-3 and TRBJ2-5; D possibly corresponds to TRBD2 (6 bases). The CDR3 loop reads CASSQDRGNWVETQYF. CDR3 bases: TGCGCCAGCAGCCAAGATCGCGGGAATTGGGTGGAGACCCAGTACTTC.